The rows below give T cell receptor beta chains drawn from one sample of a study of blood T cell repertoires in COVID-19. Only in-frame clones appear in the TCRdb table, and some are missing; sequencing was by immunoSEQ multiplex PCR. Counted here are over 150,000 clones, roughly 94% occurring once; the ten biggest clones make up roughly 0.76%. Sequencing was performed on peripheral blood. These receptor sequences come from a man aged 25 to 45 with COVID-19, enrolled during active disease. Each CDR3 is given with its conserved first and last residue. Each record gives: J gene, D gene, V gene, CDR3 protein. The D gene is left open where the match is weak.

TRBJ1-5 | TRBD1 | TRBV19 | CASSPRTGGTNNQPQHF
TRBJ1-2 | TRBD1 | TRBV19 | CASSARGRGGYTF
TRBJ1-1 | - | TRBV12-5 | CASGLVGGETAFF
TRBJ2-5 | - | TRBV24-1 | CATSDARGGETQYF
TRBJ2-1 | TRBD2 | TRBV15 | CATSDPSGYNEQFF
TRBJ2-5 | - | TRBV30 | CAWDRDTEGETQYF
TRBJ2-1 | TRBD2 | TRBV30 | CAWSRKGLAGVEQFF
TRBJ1-3 | - | TRBV27 | CASRQGSGNTIYF
TRBJ2-5 | - | TRBV7-3 | CASSPNGGGRGRLQETQYF
TRBJ1-1 | - | TRBV25-1 | CASRDRENTEAFF
TRBJ2-2 | - | TRBV7-6 | CASSRRARQNTGELFF
TRBJ2-7 | - | TRBV30 | CAWSVRVGSYEQYF
TRBJ2-7 | TRBD1 | TRBV5-1 | CASSWDRSLLYEQYF
TRBJ1-4 | - | TRBV21-1 | CASSKDEEFF
TRBJ1-1 | - | TRBV28 | CASSSITEAFF
TRBJ2-7 | TRBD2 | TRBV5-1 | CASSSGPGGGYEQYF
TRBJ2-7 | - | TRBV2 | CASSVAGGSYEQYF
TRBJ1-1 | - | TRBV19 | CASLRAGAGSEAFF
TRBJ1-4 | - | TRBV19 | CASSSYLRGGDEKLFF
TRBJ1-2 | - | TRBV9 | CASSASWEVTSAGGYTF